The next 32 T cell receptor beta chains were all read from a single sample in a study of CD8+ T cells in alopecia areata. Extraction and reverse transcription of RNA yielded cDNA as the sequencing template. The method was immunoSEQ multiplex PCR; TCRdb's version includes in-frame clones alone and lacks a portion of them. The sample shows about 190,000 clones, approximately 56% of them seen only once. The source material was CD4+ T cells sorted from blood, sampled at week 0. The source is a human donor with alopecia areata.

V usage is TRBV30 and J usage is TRBJ2-2; D unresolved. V shed 2 bases and J shed 0 bases, with 16 bases lying between them. CDR1 and CDR2 from the germline V gene are GTSNPN and SVGIG (reference sequence). The CDR3 is 17 residues long. The CDR3 reads CAWSPLRWGANTGELFF. For the CDR3, the DNA is TGTGCCTGGAGTCCCCTCCGATGGGGTGCGAACACCGGGGAGCTGTTTTTT.

This clone occurred a few times. The chain is built from TRBV5-5 and TRBJ1-1, with TRBD1 as a possible D gene (5 bases). The V end was cut by 2 bases, the J end by 0 bases, with 11 bases between. The CDR3 consists of 15 residues. The V gene's germline CDR1 is SGHKS and CDR2 YYEKEE (reference sequence). In DNA form, the CDR3 reads TGTGCCAGCAGCTTTGTGGGGGGACTGAACACTGAAGCTTTCTTT. It specifies CASSFVGGLNTEAFF.

The chain joins TRBV30 to TRBJ2-2, with D possibly matching TRBD1 (5 bases). The CDR3 has 16 amino acids. With 0 bases removed from V and 5 bases from J, the gap between germline ends came to 16 bases. CDR1 and CDR2 (germline): GTSNPN, SVGIG (reference sequence). The CDR3 sequence is CAWSVGAGKFTGELFF. The CDR3 coding sequence is TGTGCCTGGAGTGTAGGGGCAGGGAAATTTACCGGGGAGCTGTTTTTT.

This chain connects TRBV19 to TRBJ1-5; 7 nucleotides line up with TRBD1. Germline loops: CDR1 LNHDA, CDR2 SQIVND (reference sequence). V lost 4 bases, J lost 2 bases, and 2 bases stayed unmatched. The CDR3 has 14 amino acids. CDR3 region: CASSKGQGNQPQHF. The CDR3 nucleotides are TGTGCCAGTAGTAAAGGACAGGGCAATCAGCCCCAGCATTTT.

The chain carries TRBV9 and TRBJ1-2; D not resolved. The germline V gene has CDR1 SGDLS and CDR2 YYNGEE. V was clipped by 2 bases and J by 0 bases, with 8 bases between them. The CDR3 spans 14 residues. The CDR3 is CASSVDRPNYGYTF. CDR3 sequence (DNA): TGTGCCAGCAGCGTTGACCGGCCTAACTATGGCTACACCTTC. Combining the CDR3 with reference TRBV9 and TRBJ1-2 gives the whole variable domain DSGVTQTPKHLITATGQRVTLRCSPRSGDLSVYWYQQSLDQGLQFLIQYYNGEERAKGNILERFSAQQFPDLHSELNLSSLELGDSALYFCASSVDRPNYGYTFGSGTRLTVV.

The rearrangement links TRBV2 to TRBJ2-5; 8 nucleotides match TRBD1. Germline V lookup: CDR1 SNHLY, CDR2 FYNNEI. This CDR3 is built from 15 residues. V lost 5 bases to trimming and J lost 4 bases; unmatched junction nucleotides: 9. The CDR3 DNA reads TGTGCCAGCAGTTCCGACAGGGGCTCCTCAGAGACCCAGTACTTC. This gives the protein CASSSDRGSSETQYF.

The sample holds a few counts of this clone. The chain links TRBV11-2 to TRBJ2-2; no reliable D call. The V gene's germline CDR1 is SGHAT and CDR2 FQNNGV. The CDR3 sequence is 14 residues long. Between the trimmed V and J ends, which lost 0 bases and 3 bases, there was a span of 5 bases. In DNA, the CDR3 is TGTGCCAGCAGCTTAGATCAAGACACCGGGGAGCTGTTTTTT. Its translation: CASSLDQDTGELFF.

This chain links TRBV5-1 with TRBJ2-6; D unresolved. Germline CDR1 and CDR2: SGHRS and YFSETQ. V lost 4 bases and J 2 bases, leaving 10 bases between the germline ends. This CDR3 is 15 amino acids long. In nucleotides, the CDR3 is TGCGCCAGCAGCCCGGCGGCCACTGGGGCCAACGTCCTGACTTTC. Protein sequence: CASSPAATGANVLTF.

A few counts support this clone. The V gene is TRBV5-6, the J gene TRBJ2-5; no clear D gene. CDR1 and CDR2 (germline): SGHDT, YYEEEE. The CDR3 has 11 amino acids. V gave up 4 bases and J gave up 1 base, with 2 bases separating them. The CDR3 region is CASSVQETQYF. CDR3 DNA: TGTGCCAGCAGCGTCCAAGAGACCCAGTACTTC.

This clone turned up a few times. CDR3 sequence: CAWSVRMWGMNTEAFF. DNA of the CDR3: TGTGCCTGGAGTGTAAGGATGTGGGGCATGAACACTGAAGCTTTCTTT. The V call is TRBV30, the J call TRBJ1-1, with D tentatively TRBD1 (5 bases). Germline V gives CDR1 GTSNPN, CDR2 SVGIG (reference sequence). V was clipped by 0 bases and J by 0 bases, with 14 bases between them. This CDR3 contains 16 residues.

This clone was counted a few times. The CDR3 here is CASSYSGARTGELFF. The CDR3 DNA reads TGTGCCAGCAGTTACTCGGGGGCGCGGACCGGGGAGCTGTTTTTT. The rearrangement links TRBV6-5 to TRBJ2-2; D possibly corresponds to TRBD1 (6 bases). The CDR3 spans 15 residues. Trimming pared 0 bases from V and 5 bases from J, leaving 10 bases between. Germline V CDR1 and CDR2: MNHEY, SVGAGI.

V is TRBV30 and J is TRBJ2-7, with a weak D call TRBD1 (6 bases). The CDR3 runs to 20 residues. CDR1 is GTSNPN, CDR2 SVGIG, per germline (reference sequence). V lost 2 bases and J lost 3, with 32 bases in between. CDR3 sequence reads: CAWSWGLDRRRPGAIYEQYF. CDR3 bases: TGTGCCTGGAGTTGGGGCCTCGACAGGCGTAGACCCGGGGCCATCTACGAGCAGTACTTC. Full variable domain (outside the CDR3, taken from reference TRBV30 and TRBJ2-7): SQTIHQWPATLVQPVGSPLSLECTVEGTSNPNLYWYRQAAGRGLQLLFYSVGIGQISSEVPQNLSASRPQDRQFILSSKKLLLSDSGFYLCAWSWGLDRRRPGAIYEQYFGPGTRLTVT.

Here the CDR3 DNA reads TGCGCCAGCAGCGGTCGTCGACAGGACGGAAACACTGAAGCTTTCTTT. It specifies CASSGRRQDGNTEAFF. The rearrangement links TRBV5-1 to TRBJ1-1; a weak D match, TRBD1 (6 bases). Trimming pared 4 bases from V and 2 bases from J, leaving 18 bases between. This CDR3 has 16 amino acids. Germline V gene lookup returns CDR1 SGHRS and CDR2 YFSETQ.

The chain combines TRBV5-1 with TRBJ2-7; D is uncertain. Germline V lookup: CDR1 SGHRS, CDR2 YFSETQ. This CDR3 has 15 residues. V lost 2 bases and J lost 2, with 14 bases in between. CDR3 in DNA: TGCGCCAGCAGCTTAGGAGTCAGACTTCCCTACGAGCAGTACTTC. It codes for CASSLGVRLPYEQYF.

V gene TRBV29-1 combines with J gene TRBJ2-5; perhaps TRBD1 as D (5 bases). V was cut by 6 bases and J by 5 bases, with 19 bases left in between. Germline-derived CDR1 and CDR2 are SQVTM and ANQGSEA. CDR3 length equals 14 residues. The CDR3 nucleotides read TGCAGCGTGGGGCCCCTACTGATGGGGGAGACCCAGTACTTC. Amino acids: CSVGPLLMGETQYF.

The chain employs TRBV15 and TRBJ2-7, with D tentatively TRBD1 (5 bases). Trimming shortened V by 0 bases and J by 5 bases, and 11 bases separated the two germline ends. Germline V gene sequence: CDR1 LNHNV, CDR2 YYDKDF (reference sequence). The CDR3 has 14 amino acids. CDR3 nucleotides: TGTGCCACCAGCAGAGATCGTGGGGCTGACGAGCAGTACTTC. Translating it yields CATSRDRGADEQYF.

The chain uses TRBV19 and TRBJ2-3, with D maybe TRBD2 (7 bases). CDR3 length: 16 residues. Trimming pared 4 bases from V and 0 bases from J, leaving 14 bases between. From germline, CDR1 is LNHDA and CDR2 SQIVND (reference sequence). The CDR3 region has the DNA TGTGCCAGTAGTACCAGAAGGGGGGGAAGCACAGATACGCAGTATTTT. Its protein is CASSTRRGGSTDTQYF.

The chain has TRBV29-1 and TRBJ1-2; weak D call: TRBD1 (5 bases). The CDR3 consists of 14 residues. V lost 5 bases and J lost 4, with 17 bases in between. Germline-derived CDR1 and CDR2 are SQVTM and ANQGSEA. The CDR3, as DNA: TGCAGCGTTTTGAGGGCGGGGCCGTTCTATGGCTACACCTTC. Amino acid sequence: CSVLRAGPFYGYTF.

This chain links TRBV27 with TRBJ2-1; 9 bases agree with TRBD1. This CDR3 region has 15 residues. V shed 5 bases and J 5 bases; nucleotides not matched to a gene: 7. Per germline, CDR1 MNHEY and CDR2 SMNVEV (reference sequence). CDR3 amino acids: CASSPRDRVNNEQFF. In DNA, the CDR3 is TGTGCCAGCAGTCCCAGGGACAGGGTCAACAATGAGCAGTTCTTC.

The chain recombines TRBV27 with TRBJ1-1; tentatively, D is TRBD1 (6 bases). This CDR3 has 16 residues. Trimming took 11 bases from V and 0 from J, leaving 22 bases between them. Germline-derived CDR1 and CDR2 are MNHEY and SMNVEV (reference sequence). The CDR3 loop reads CAGIRGRTCVNTEAFF. For the CDR3, the DNA is TGTGCCGGAATCAGGGGTCGCACCTGTGTGAACACTGAAGCTTTCTTT.

This clone is a singleton in its sample. The CDR3 DNA follows: TGTGCCAGCAGCGGCATAGGTGGCAATCAGCCCCAGCATTTT. This gives the protein CASSGIGGNQPQHF. The chain carries TRBV6-1 and TRBJ1-5; D is undetermined. Germline CDR1 reads MNHNS; CDR2 reads SASEGT. The CDR3 extends over 14 amino acids. Trimming removed 6 bases at V and 2 bases at J, with 11 bases between.

The V call is TRBV6-6, the J call TRBJ1-3; a weak D match, TRBD1 (5 bases). CDR1 is MNHNY and CDR2 is SVGAGI in the germline V gene (reference sequence). V was trimmed by 5 bases and J by 4 bases, leaving 15 bases between them. The CDR3 is 15 amino acids. The DNA of the CDR3 is TGTGCCAGCAGTACCGGGAGGGGACCCGGAAACACCATATATTTT. Protein: CASSTGRGPGNTIYF.

This clone has a single count. The gene calls are TRBV29-1 and TRBJ1-2; the D gene is possibly TRBD1 (6 bases). The CDR3 runs to 14 residues. V lost 0 bases and J 6 bases, leaving 14 bases between the germline ends. Germline V lookup: CDR1 SQVTM, CDR2 ANQGSEA. CDR3 protein: CSVEDRGARNGYTF. CDR3 bases: TGCAGCGTTGAAGATCGGGGGGCGCGCAATGGCTACACCTTC.

V is TRBV5-1 and J is TRBJ2-7; the match to TRBD1 covers 10 bases. CDR3 length equals 15 residues. The germline V gene encodes CDR1 SGHRS and CDR2 YFSETQ. With V trimmed by 3 bases and J by 3 bases, 6 bases remained unmatched. This CDR3 is CASSSTGTGVYEQYF. CDR3 DNA: TGCGCCAGCAGCTCAACCGGGACAGGGGTCTACGAGCAGTACTTC. The full variable domain, completed using reference TRBV5-1 and TRBJ2-7, is KAGVTQTPRYLIKTRGQQVTLSCSPISGHRSVSWYQQTPGQGLQFLFEYFSETQRNKGNFPGRFSGRQFSNSRSEMNVSTLELGDSALYLCASSSTGTGVYEQYFGPGTRLTVT.

The chain recombines TRBV5-4 with TRBJ1-5; TRBD1 is a possible D gene (5 bases). CDR3 length: 15 residues. V gave up 1 base and J gave up 4 bases, with 12 bases separating them. Germline V gene sequence: CDR1 SGHNT, CDR2 YYREEE (reference sequence). CDR3 in amino acids: CASSLWQGGNQPQHF. The CDR3 DNA is TGTGCCAGCAGCTTGTGGCAGGGAGGGAATCAGCCCCAGCATTTT.

This chain uses TRBV5-1 with TRBJ2-7; TRBD1 or TRBD2 may be the D gene (6 bases each). Deletions cut 0 bases from V and 2 bases from J, with 12 bases between. The germline V gene encodes CDR1 SGHRS and CDR2 YFSETQ. This CDR3 has 15 amino acids. The CDR3 coding sequence is TGCGCCAGCAGCTTGGATGTGGGGGGCGCCTACGAGCAGTACTTC. This translates into CASSLDVGGAYEQYF.

This rearrangement joins TRBV30 to TRBJ2-2; D not resolved. The CDR3 runs to 15 residues. Trimming removed 5 bases at V and 2 bases at J, with 15 bases between. Germline-derived CDR1 and CDR2 are GTSNPN and SVGIG (reference sequence). The CDR3 nucleotides are TGTGCCTGGCAATTGGGATTACGAAACACCGGGGAGCTGTTTTTT. It is translated as CAWQLGLRNTGELFF.

This clone came up a few times. The chain uses TRBV5-1 and TRBJ1-1, with 8 bases matching TRBD1. Germline CDR1 SGHRS, CDR2 YFSETQ. This CDR3 comprises 14 residues. V lost 7 bases to trimming and J lost 4 bases; unmatched junction nucleotides: 9. CDR3 bases: TGCGCCAGCGCTCAGGGGGCGCGGGGCACTGAAGCTTTCTTT. Translating it yields CASAQGARGTEAFF.

This sequence joins TRBV11-2 and TRBJ2-5, with a possible D match to TRBD2 (6 bases). The CDR3 length is 16 residues. Trimming stripped 2 bases from V and 5 bases from J, with 18 bases between. The germline gives CDR1 SGHAT, CDR2 FQNNGV. The CDR3 loop is CASSLLSLARRETQYF. CDR3 coding DNA: TGTGCCAGCAGCTTACTGAGTCTAGCGAGACGGGAGACCCAGTACTTC. Full variable domain (rest looked up from reference TRBV11-2 and TRBJ2-5): EAGVAQSPRYKIIEKRQSVAFWCNPISGHATLYWYQQILGQGPKLLIQFQNNGVVDDSQLPKDRFSAERLKGVDSTLKIQPAKLEDSAVYLCASSLLSLARRETQYFGPGTRLLVL.

This chain uses TRBV6-5 with TRBJ1-1; D unresolved. The germline CDR1 and CDR2 sequences are MNHEY and SVGAGI. The CDR3 has 13 amino acids. V gave up 6 bases and J gave up 1 base, with 9 bases separating them. CDR3 region: CASRLGQNTEAFF. The CDR3 DNA is TGTGCCAGCAGACTCGGCCAGAACACTGAAGCTTTCTTT.

The chain has TRBV27 and TRBJ1-6; 8 bases fit TRBD1. There are 14 residues in the CDR3. CDR1 and CDR2 (germline): MNHEY, SMNVEV (reference sequence). V was clipped by 3 bases and J by 8 bases; unmatched bases: 3. This CDR3 is CASSFVQGDSPLHF. CDR3 DNA: TGTGCCAGCAGTTTTGTACAGGGGGATTCACCCCTCCACTTT.

The chain carries TRBV2 and TRBJ2-3; D is unresolved. Germline values: CDR1 SNHLY, CDR2 FYNNEI. The length of the CDR3 is 14 residues. V shed 1 base and J shed 4 bases, with 9 bases lying between them. The CDR3 DNA follows: TGTGCCAGCAGTGAAGTTGATGTCGCAGATACGCAGTATTTT. It codes for CASSEVDVADTQYF.